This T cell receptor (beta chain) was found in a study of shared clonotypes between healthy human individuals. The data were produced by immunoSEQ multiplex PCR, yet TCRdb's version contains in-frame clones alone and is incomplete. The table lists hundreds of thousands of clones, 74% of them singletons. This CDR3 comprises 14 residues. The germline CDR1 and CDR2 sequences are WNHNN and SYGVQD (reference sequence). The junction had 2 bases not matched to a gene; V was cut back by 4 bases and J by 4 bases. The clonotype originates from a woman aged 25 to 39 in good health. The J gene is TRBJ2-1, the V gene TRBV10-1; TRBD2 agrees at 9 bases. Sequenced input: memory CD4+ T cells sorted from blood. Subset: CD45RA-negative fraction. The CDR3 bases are TGCGCCAGCAGTGGGAGCGGGAGGTACAATGAGCAGTTCTTC. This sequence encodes CASSGSGRYNEQFF.